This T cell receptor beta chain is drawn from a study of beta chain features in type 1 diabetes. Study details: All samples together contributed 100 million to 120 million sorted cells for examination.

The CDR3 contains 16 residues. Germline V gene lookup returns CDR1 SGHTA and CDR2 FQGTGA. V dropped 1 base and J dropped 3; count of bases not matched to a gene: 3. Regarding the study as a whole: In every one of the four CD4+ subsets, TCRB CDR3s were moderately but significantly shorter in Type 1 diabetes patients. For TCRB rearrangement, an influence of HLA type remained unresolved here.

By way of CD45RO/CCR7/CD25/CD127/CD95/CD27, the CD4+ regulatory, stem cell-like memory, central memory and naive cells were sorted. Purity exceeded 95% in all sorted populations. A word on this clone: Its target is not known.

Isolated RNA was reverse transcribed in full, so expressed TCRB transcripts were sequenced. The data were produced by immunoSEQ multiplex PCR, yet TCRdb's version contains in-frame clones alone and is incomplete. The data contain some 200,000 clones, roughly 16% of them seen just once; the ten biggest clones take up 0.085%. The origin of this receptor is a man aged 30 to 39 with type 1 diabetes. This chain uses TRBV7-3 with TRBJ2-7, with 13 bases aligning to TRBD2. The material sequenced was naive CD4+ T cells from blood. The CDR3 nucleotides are TGTGCCAGCAGCTTAATGGGACTAGCGGGAAGCTACGAGCAGTACTTC. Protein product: CASSLMGLAGSYEQYF.